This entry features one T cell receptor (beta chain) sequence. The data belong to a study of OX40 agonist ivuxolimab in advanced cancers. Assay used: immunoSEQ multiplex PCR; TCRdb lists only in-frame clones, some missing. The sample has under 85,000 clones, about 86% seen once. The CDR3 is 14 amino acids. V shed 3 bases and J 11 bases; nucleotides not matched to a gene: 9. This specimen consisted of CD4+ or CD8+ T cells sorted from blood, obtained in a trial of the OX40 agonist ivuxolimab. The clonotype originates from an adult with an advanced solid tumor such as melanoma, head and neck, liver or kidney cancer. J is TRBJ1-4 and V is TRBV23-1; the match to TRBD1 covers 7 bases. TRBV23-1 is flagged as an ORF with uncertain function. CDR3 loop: CASSHLRTGPKLFF. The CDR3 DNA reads TGCGCCAGCAGTCACCTTCGGACAGGACCTAAACTGTTTTTT.